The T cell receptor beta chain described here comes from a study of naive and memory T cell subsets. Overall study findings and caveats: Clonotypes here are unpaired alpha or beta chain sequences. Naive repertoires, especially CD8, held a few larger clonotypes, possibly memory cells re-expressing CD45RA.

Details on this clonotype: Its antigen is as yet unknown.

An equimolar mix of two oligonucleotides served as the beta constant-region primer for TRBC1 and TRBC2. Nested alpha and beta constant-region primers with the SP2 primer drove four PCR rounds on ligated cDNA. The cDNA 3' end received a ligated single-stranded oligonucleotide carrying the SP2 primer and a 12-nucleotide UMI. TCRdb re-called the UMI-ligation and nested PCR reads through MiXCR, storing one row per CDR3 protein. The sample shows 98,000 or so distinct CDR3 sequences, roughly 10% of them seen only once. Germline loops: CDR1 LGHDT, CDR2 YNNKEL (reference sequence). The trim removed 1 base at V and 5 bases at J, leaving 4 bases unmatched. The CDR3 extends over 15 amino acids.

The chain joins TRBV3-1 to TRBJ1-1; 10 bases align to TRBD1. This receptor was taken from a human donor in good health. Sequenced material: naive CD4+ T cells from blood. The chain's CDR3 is CASSQVGQGVTEAFF. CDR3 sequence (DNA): TGTGCCAGCAGCCAAGTCGGACAGGGGGTTACTGAAGCTTTCTTT. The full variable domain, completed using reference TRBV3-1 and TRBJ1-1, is DTAVSQTPKYLVTQMGNDKSIKCEQNLGHDTMYWYKQDSKKFLKIMFSYNNKELIINETVPNRFSPKSPDKAHLNLHINSLELGDSAVYFCASSQVGQGVTEAFFGQGTRLTVV.